Shown below are 5 T cell receptor beta chains from a single sample sequenced in a study of beta chain features in type 1 diabetes (dated by TCRdb to the late 2010s). The method was the immunoSEQ multiplex PCR assay. All of the isolated RNA was reverse transcribed with the High Capacity cDNA Reverse Transcription Kit, so expressed TCRB transcripts were sequenced. TCRdb retrieved this table from immuneACCESS and kept in-frame rearrangements only. Not all clones are present; in checked studies, unresolved V genes account for under half, and no reason is known for the remainder. The sample table shows 860,000 or so clones, and 15% to 20% are seen once. About 0.025% of the sample rests with the top ten. Source material: naive CD4+ T cells from blood. In light of the paper, this sample's cell subset or site label describes: true naive CD4+ T cells. The receptors were sampled from a woman aged 18-30 years in good health.

The CDR3 is CASSSDSGEQFF. The CDR3 DNA sequence: TGCGCCAGCAGCTCGGATAGCGGGGAACAGTTCTTC. V usage is TRBV5-1 and J usage is TRBJ2-1; 8 nucleotides line up with TRBD2. Germline lookup yields CDR1 SGHRS and CDR2 YFSETQ. V was pared by 3 bases and J by 13 bases, with 6 bases of the junction left unmatched. CDR3 length: 12 amino acids.

This clone was found a few times. This sequence joins TRBV9 and TRBJ2-7, with TRBD1 identical over 9 bases. The CDR3 runs 15 residues. Germline CDR1 SGDLS, CDR2 YYNGEE. V shed 1 base, J shed 6 bases, and the junction held 8 bases outside the gene matches. CDR3 DNA sequence: TGTGCCAGCAGCGTATCAGGGACAGGGTATGGCGAGCAGTACTTC. This codes for CASSVSGTGYGEQYF.

This clone was detected only a few times. V usage is TRBV5-1 and J usage is TRBJ2-7; 10 positions match TRBD1. The CDR3 spans 15 residues. CDR1 SGHRS and CDR2 YFSETQ come from the germline V gene. Trimming cost V 2 bases and J 6 bases; bases outside gene matches: 8. The chain's CDR3 is CASSLRQGAIGEQYF. CDR3 coding DNA: TGCGCCAGCAGCTTACGACAGGGGGCGATTGGCGAGCAGTACTTC. Based on the CDR3 plus reference TRBV5-1 and TRBJ2-7, the full variable domain is KAGVTQTPRYLIKTRGQQVTLSCSPISGHRSVSWYQQTPGQGLQFLFEYFSETQRNKGNFPGRFSGRQFSNSRSEMNVSTLELGDSALYLCASSLRQGAIGEQYFGPGTRLTVT.

This clone was observed a few times. The chain couples TRBV6-5 to TRBJ2-4; 7 bases are shared with TRBD1. The V gene end was trimmed by 7 bases and the J gene end by 6 bases; junction bases not matched to a gene: 9. Germline V lookup: CDR1 MNHEY, CDR2 SVGAGI. CDR3 length: 14 amino acids. In DNA form, the CDR3 reads TGTGCCAGCACCACGGGACAGAGCAGAAACATTCAGTACTTC. This codes for CASTTGQSRNIQYF.

This clone occurred a few times. The chain combines TRBV19 with TRBJ2-7; D not resolved. Germline loops: CDR1 LNHDA, CDR2 SQIVND (reference sequence). The CDR3 loop spans 13 amino acids. V was pared by 4 bases and J by 9 bases, with 16 bases between. The CDR3 DNA is TGTGCCAGTAGTACCGGTCCACCCGGGTGGCAGTACTTC. This encodes CASSTGPPGWQYF.